The 22 T cell receptor beta chains below all came from one sample that was sequenced in a study of CD8+ T cells in alopecia areata (dated by TCRdb to the late 2010s). The time point label of this sample denotes: baseline before oral tofacitinib. Library preparation was by the immunoSEQ multiplex PCR assay. To provide template for TCR sequencing, every sample had RNA extracted and reverse transcribed into cDNA. The clones in this table, taken by TCRdb from immuneACCESS, are in-frame only. Not every clone is retained; where verified, under half of the shortfall comes from an unresolved V gene, and the cause of the rest is unknown. The sample includes some 240,000 clones, with approximately 52% observed a single time. Just over 0.45% of the sample comes from the top ten. Sequencing used CD4+ T cells sorted from blood, obtained at week 0. Source of these receptors: a human donor with alopecia areata.

This chain links TRBV5-6 with TRBJ2-6, with D hard to call. V was cut by 0 bases and J by 5 bases, with 6 bases left in between. Germline CDR1 reads SGHDT; CDR2 reads YYEEEE. This CDR3 region has 14 residues. In DNA, the CDR3 is TGTGCCAGCAGCTTGGTGGAAAGGGCCAACGTCCTGACTTTC. It encodes CASSLVERANVLTF.

This sequence joins TRBV7-3 and TRBJ2-4; 8 nucleotides agree with TRBD1. The trim removed 4 bases at V and 1 base at J, leaving 6 bases unmatched. Per germline, CDR1 SGHTA and CDR2 FQGTGA. The CDR3 has 16 residues. CDR3 loop: CASSSTGGSAKNIQYF. The CDR3, as DNA: TGTGCCAGCAGCTCCACAGGGGGTTCGGCCAAAAACATTCAGTACTTC.

This clone was picked up a small number of times. The chain employs TRBV27 and TRBJ1-1; D remains unclear. The CDR3 sequence is 13 residues long. V was pared by 7 bases and J by 2 bases, with 11 bases between. The germline gives CDR1 MNHEY, CDR2 SMNVEV (reference sequence). CDR3 loop: CASTRNRNTEAFF. The DNA of the CDR3 is TGTGCCAGCACAAGAAACAGAAACACTGAAGCTTTCTTT.

V usage is TRBV29-1 and J usage is TRBJ1-1; the D gene is possibly TRBD1 (5 bases). This CDR3 region has 13 residues. V was pared by 7 bases and J by 0 bases, with 12 bases between. Germline lookup yields CDR1 SQVTM and CDR2 ANQGSEA. The CDR3 nucleotides read TGCAGCGGAACAGGACCGATGAACACTGAAGCTTTCTTT. This gives the protein CSGTGPMNTEAFF.

The chain recombines TRBV4-1 with TRBJ2-2; tentative D call: TRBD2 (6 bases). V was trimmed by 1 base and J by 5 bases, leaving 8 bases between them. The CDR3 loop spans 14 amino acids. The germline CDR1 and CDR2 sequences are MGHRA and YSYEKL. Here the CDR3 DNA reads TGCGCCAGCAGCCAAGTTGGGGGGACCGGGGAGCTGTTTTTT. Its protein product is CASSQVGGTGELFF.

The chain employs TRBV29-1 and TRBJ1-5, with 10 nucleotides matching TRBD1. Germline V gene data show CDR1 as SQVTM and CDR2 as ANQGSEA. Trimming cost V 7 bases and J 7 bases; bases outside gene matches: 4. The CDR3 length is 12 residues. This chain's CDR3 is CSARQGAQPQHF. The CDR3 DNA reads TGCAGCGCGCGACAGGGGGCACAGCCCCAGCATTTT. The full variable domain, with the rest looked up from reference TRBV29-1 and TRBJ1-5, is SAVISQKPSRDICQRGTSLTIQCQVDSQVTMMFWYRQQPGQSLTLIATANQGSEATYESGFVIDKFPISRPNLTFSTLTVSNMSPEDSSIYLCSARQGAQPQHFGDGTRLSIL.

The sample holds one count of this clone. This sequence joins TRBV23-1 and TRBJ1-1; D is unclear. TRBV23-1 is classed as an ORF, of uncertain function. V lost 0 bases and J lost 1, with 9 bases in between. There are 15 residues in the CDR3. In DNA, the CDR3 is TGCGCCAGCAGTCAATCGTGGGAGGCGAACACTGAAGCTTTCTTT. This gives the protein CASSQSWEANTEAFF.

This clone was counted a few times. The V and J genes are TRBV6-1 and TRBJ1-1; 8 positions match TRBD1. V shed 0 bases and J 0 bases; nucleotides not matched to a gene: 3. This CDR3 has 16 amino acids. Per germline, CDR1 MNHNS and CDR2 SASEGT. CDR3 bases: TGTGCCAGCAGTGAAGCCCCGGGACAGGTGAACACTGAAGCTTTCTTT. Translation gives CASSEAPGQVNTEAFF.

The chain has TRBV27 and TRBJ1-1; D uncertain. The CDR3 covers 13 residues. V was pared by 6 bases and J by 4 bases, with 12 bases between. Germline V gene data show CDR1 as MNHEY and CDR2 as SMNVEV (reference sequence). The chain's CDR3 is CASRTREFTEAFF. Written as DNA, the CDR3 is TGTGCCAGCAGGACCCGGGAATTCACTGAAGCTTTCTTT.

The chain joins TRBV4-1 to TRBJ2-1; D is unresolved. The CDR3 is made up of 18 amino acids. CDR1 and CDR2 from the germline V gene are MGHRA and YSYEKL. The ends were cut back, 0 bases at V and 1 base at J, with 16 bases in the middle. The CDR3 DNA is TGCGCCAGCAGCCAAGAAATCTGGGAAACAGCTTCCTACAATGAGCAGTTCTTC. As protein: CASSQEIWETASYNEQFF.

The chain has TRBV7-2 and TRBJ1-3; D ambiguous. The V and J ends lost 1 base and 0 bases respectively, with 13 bases between them. Per the germline V gene, CDR1 is SGHTA and CDR2 is FQGNSA. This CDR3 is built from 17 residues. The CDR3 spells CASSLGIAPLSGNTIYF. In DNA form, the CDR3 reads TGTGCCAGCAGCTTAGGGATAGCACCCCTCTCTGGAAACACCATATATTTT.

The chain couples TRBV30 to TRBJ1-6, with D perhaps matching TRBD1 (6 bases). The CDR3 totals 15 residues. CDR1 and CDR2 (germline): GTSNPN, SVGIG (reference sequence). The V end lost 3 bases, the J end lost 10 bases, and 19 bases lay between the germline ends. The CDR3 loop reads CAWSSQQGIRSPLHF. The CDR3, as DNA: TGTGCCTGGAGCTCACAGCAGGGGATAAGGTCACCCCTCCACTTT.

V and J are TRBV9 and TRBJ2-5; D not certain. Per the germline V gene, CDR1 is SGDLS and CDR2 is YYNGEE. The CDR3 sequence is 13 residues long. V was pared by 7 bases and J by 2 bases, with 12 bases between. The CDR3 DNA reads TGTGCCAGCGGGCGGTCCCCTCAAGAGACCCAGTACTTC. Its translation: CASGRSPQETQYF.

This chain joins TRBV20-1 and TRBJ2-5; D gene uncertain. This CDR3 contains 11 residues. Germline V gene data show CDR1 as DFQATT and CDR2 as SNEGSKA (reference sequence). The CDR3 here is CSLRVRETQYF. For the CDR3, the DNA is TGCAGCCTCCGGGTCCGGGAGACCCAGTACTTC.

The chain carries TRBV2 and TRBJ2-3; 8 nucleotides align to TRBD1. The V and J ends lost 2 bases and 1 base, in that order; junction bases with no gene match: 17. The CDR3 runs to 20 residues. The germline V gene has CDR1 SNHLY and CDR2 FYNNEI. CDR3 sequence (DNA): TGTGCCAGCAGTGAAATCGCCCAGGGGGCCTGGTTAAAAGGCACAGATACGCAGTATTTT. This gives the protein CASSEIAQGAWLKGTDTQYF. Filled out from reference TRBV2 and TRBJ2-3, the complete variable domain reads EPEVTQTPSHQVTQMGQEVILRCVPISNHLYFYWYRQILGQKVEFLVSFYNNEISEKSEIFDDQFSVERPDGSNFTLKIRSTKLEDSAMYFCASSEIAQGAWLKGTDTQYFGPGTRLTVL.

This clone was seen a few times. CDR3: CASSTGQGNRRAFF. The CDR3, as DNA: TGTGCCAGTAGTACCGGACAGGGGAACAGGAGGGCTTTCTTT. The V call is TRBV19, the J call TRBJ1-1; 9 bases are shared with TRBD1. Germline V gives CDR1 LNHDA, CDR2 SQIVND (reference sequence). The ends lost 4 bases at V and 11 bases at J; junction bases unmatched: 11. The CDR3 is 14 amino acids.

This clone was picked up a small number of times. V usage is TRBV30 and J usage is TRBJ1-1; D is ambiguous. The V and J ends lost 5 bases and 2 bases respectively, with 6 bases between them. This CDR3 is 11 amino acids long. CDR1 and CDR2 (germline): GTSNPN, SVGIG (reference sequence). The CDR3 reads CAWRYNTEAFF. The CDR3 region has the DNA TGTGCCTGGCGTTACAACACTGAAGCTTTCTTT. The complete variable domain, with remaining parts taken from reference TRBV30 and TRBJ1-1, reads SQTIHQWPATLVQPVGSPLSLECTVEGTSNPNLYWYRQAAGRGLQLLFYSVGIGQISSEVPQNLSASRPQDRQFILSSKKLLLSDSGFYLCAWRYNTEAFFGQGTRLTVV.

The chain couples TRBV4-1 to TRBJ1-4, with no clear D. This CDR3 is built from 16 residues. V lost 1 base to trimming and J lost 7 bases, with 16 bases between them. Per the germline V gene, CDR1 is MGHRA and CDR2 is YSYEKL. The CDR3 here is CASSQGRDLRTEKLFF. CDR3 nucleotide sequence: TGCGCCAGCAGCCAAGGCCGCGACCTTAGGACTGAAAAACTGTTTTTT.

The rearrangement joins TRBV30 to TRBJ2-1; D assignment may be TRBD1 or TRBD2 (5 bases each). The CDR3 has 17 residues. The V and J ends lost 2 bases and 4 bases respectively, with 21 bases between them. Germline CDR1 is GTSNPN and CDR2 is SVGIG (reference sequence). The CDR3 spells CAWSSVPGTSRYNEQFF. As DNA, the CDR3 is TGTGCCTGGAGTTCAGTTCCCGGGACCTCCCGGTACAATGAGCAGTTCTTC.

V and J are TRBV7-9 and TRBJ2-1; TRBD1 agrees at 7 bases. The germline CDR1 and CDR2 sequences are SEHNR and FQNEAQ (reference sequence). The CDR3 length is 19 residues. V dropped 5 bases and J dropped 4; count of bases not matched to a gene: 20. The CDR3 bases are TGTGCCAGCAGCCAACGCGGCACGGACAGGTGGAAGAGGTACAATGAGCAGTTCTTC. Its translation: CASSQRGTDRWKRYNEQFF.

This chain joins TRBV7-3 and TRBJ1-2; tentative D call: TRBD1 (6 bases). The CDR3 runs 14 residues. The V end was cut by 5 bases, the J end by 6 bases, with 16 bases between. The V gene's germline CDR1 is SGHTA and CDR2 FQGTGA. The CDR3 coding sequence is TGTGCCAGCAGCCCAAGACAGGCTCCTAATGGCTACACCTTC. Protein product: CASSPRQAPNGYTF.

The chain joins TRBV9 to TRBJ2-3; 12 bases are shared with TRBD2. CDR1 is SGDLS and CDR2 is YYNGEE in the germline V gene. The CDR3 is 13 amino acids. Trimming removed 7 bases from V and 6 bases from J; junction bases left unmatched: 3. The CDR3 region has the DNA TGTGCCAGCGGGACTAGCGGGTGGGATACGCAGTATTTT. This codes for CASGTSGWDTQYF.